Following are 15 T cell receptor beta chains from one sample sequenced in a study of T cells in Graves' hyperthyroidism and ophthalmopathy. RNA transcripts were the template for amplifying TCR beta CDR3 regions. During a first-round RT-PCR of the TCR CDR3, the HTBI primer set was used. Each CDR3 protein gets one entry after TCRdb re-called the multiplex PCR reads with MiXCR. The sample lists 530,000 or so distinct CDR3 sequences; 24% were seen once. The sequenced sample consisted of blood. These receptors came from a woman younger than 45 with Graves' ophthalmopathy.

In its sample, this clonotype was seen a few times. The germline gene is not matched at one end of the junction; a read error may be the cause. The chain employs TRBV6-5 and TRBJ2-2; unclear D gene. Germline CDR1 is MNHEY and CDR2 is SVGAGI. The CDR3 extends over 15 amino acids. The CDR3 reads CASSYRAANTGELFF. The CDR3, as DNA: TGTGCCAGTAGTTACCGGGCGGCGAACACCGGGGAGCTGTTTTTT.

The V gene is TRBV7-3, the J gene TRBJ1-2; D unclear. Deletions cut 7 bases from V and 3 bases from J, with 6 bases between. Per germline, CDR1 SGHTA and CDR2 FQGTGA. The length of the CDR3 is 11 residues. CDR3 nucleotides: TGTGCCAGCAATTTCGACTATGGCTACACCTTC. Translation gives CASNFDYGYTF.

There are a few counts of this clonotype. The J gene is TRBJ2-7, the V gene TRBV12-3 or TRBV12-4; possible D gene TRBD2, 6 bases. V lost 5 bases and J 7 bases, leaving 12 bases between the germline ends. This CDR3 comprises 12 residues. CDR3 nucleotides: TGTGCCAGCAGTCCAATGGGGGGTGAGCAGTACTTC. Residues: CASSPMGGEQYF.

This clonotype was detected many times. One end of the junction fails to match germline, which may point to a read error. This chain connects TRBV5-1 to TRBJ1-1; TRBD1 aligns across 7 bases. CDR1 and CDR2 (germline): SGHRS, YFSETQ. The CDR3 consists of 14 residues. The CDR3 region is CASSSGQGGTEAFF. In DNA, the CDR3 is TGTGCCAGCAGTTCTGGCCAGGGGGGCACTGAAGCTTTCTTT.

The sample holds many counts of this clonotype. The J gene is TRBJ1-1, the V gene TRBV3-1; maybe TRBD1 (6 bases). From germline, CDR1 is LGHDT and CDR2 YNNKEL (reference sequence). The CDR3 contains 13 residues. The ends were cut back, 3 bases at V and 11 bases at J, with 16 bases in the middle. The CDR3 spells CASSQSRTGNAFF. As DNA, the CDR3 is TGTGCCAGCAGCCAGTCGAGAACAGGGAACGCTTTCTTT.

This clonotype was counted between two and nine times. The V call is TRBV28, the J call TRBJ1-5; D perhaps matches TRBD1 (6 bases). The CDR3 runs 15 residues. CDR1 and CDR2 from the germline V gene are MDHEN and SYDVKM. Trimming removed 6 bases at V and 2 bases at J, with 14 bases between. CDR3 DNA: TGTGCCAGCAGATTCAGGGGCGGCGGCAATCAGCCCCAGCATTTT. Residues: CASRFRGGGNQPQHF.

The V call is TRBV6-1, the J call TRBJ1-1; tentative D call: TRBD1 (6 bases). From germline, CDR1 is MNHNS and CDR2 SASEGT. The CDR3 totals 17 residues. V was pared by 3 bases and J by 1 base, with 18 bases between. CDR3 amino acids: CASSDTAGASGNTEAFF. CDR3 bases: TGTGCCAGCAGTGATACCGCAGGGGCCTCGGGGAACACTGAAGCTTTCTTT.

This clonotype was seen ten or more times. This chain uses TRBV2 with TRBJ1-5; D perhaps matches TRBD1 (5 bases). Germline CDR1 is SNHLY and CDR2 is FYNNEI. Trimming removed 3 bases from V and 4 bases from J, with 7 bases in between. The CDR3 length is 13 residues. The CDR3 here is CASSDRENQPQHF. Written as DNA, the CDR3 is TGTGCCAGCAGTGACAGGGAAAATCAGCCCCAGCATTTT.

The table lists this clonotype with a few counts. Since a much larger clone is just one base distant, this may be a read error. This chain connects TRBV12-3 or TRBV12-4 to TRBJ1-2; TRBD1 agrees at 7 bases. The CDR3 is 16 amino acids. V lost 1 base, J lost 6 bases, and 11 bases stayed unmatched. In nucleotides, the CDR3 is TGTGCCAGCAGTTTAGACAGGGGCTACGGAGGGCATGGCTACACCTTC. The encoded protein is CASSLDRGYGGHGYTF.

This clonotype showed up just a few times. V is TRBV28 and J is TRBJ2-7; 7 bases are a match to TRBD1. Germline lookup yields CDR1 MDHEN and CDR2 SYDVKM. Trimming cost V 11 bases and J 0 bases; bases outside gene matches: 7. The CDR3 is 13 residues long. CDR3 in DNA: TGTGCCGCCCGGACAGGCCTCTCCTACGAGCAGTACTTC. Translated, it gives CAARTGLSYEQYF.

At least ten counts were recorded for this clonotype. V and J are TRBV28 and TRBJ2-7; 11 bases map to TRBD2. The length of the CDR3 is 15 residues. Trimming at V came to 10 bases and at J to 4 bases, leaving 12 bases not matched to a gene. Per germline, CDR1 MDHEN and CDR2 SYDVKM. The CDR3 nucleotides are TGTGCCACCCAATTCAGACTAGCGGGACCTTACGAGCAGTACTTC. Its translation: CATQFRLAGPYEQYF.

The sample holds many counts of this clonotype. The CDR3 nucleotides read TGTGCCAGCAGCTTATCGACAGAACACGAGCAGTACTTC. It specifies CASSLSTEHEQYF. The V call is TRBV7-3, the J call TRBJ2-7; maybe TRBD1 (5 bases). Between the trimmed V and J ends, which lost 2 bases and 5 bases, there was a span of 10 bases. Germline V gene lookup returns CDR1 SGHTA and CDR2 FQGTGA. The CDR3 covers 13 residues.

This clonotype was counted at least ten times. This rearrangement joins TRBV6-1 to TRBJ2-7; a weak D match, TRBD2 (7 bases). Germline V gene lookup returns CDR1 MNHNS and CDR2 SASEGT. The V end lost 7 bases, the J end lost 2 bases, and 15 bases lay between the germline ends. The CDR3 runs 14 residues. CDR3 DNA sequence: TGTGCCAGCAATGGGGGGGCAGGGCCCTACGAGCAGTACTTC. Translated, it gives CASNGGAGPYEQYF.

This clonotype was seen at least ten times. This sequence joins TRBV28 and TRBJ2-7, with TRBD1 matching 9 bases. Trimming at V came to 6 bases and at J to 6 bases, leaving 15 bases not matched to a gene. Germline lookup yields CDR1 MDHEN and CDR2 SYDVKM. This CDR3 has 16 residues. The CDR3, as DNA: TGTGCCAGCAGACCGAGTAGGGACAGGGCCTCCCGCGAGCAGTACTTC. Protein sequence: CASRPSRDRASREQYF. Variable domain in full (rest from reference TRBV28 and TRBJ2-7): DVKVTQSSRYLVKRTGEKVFLECVQDMDHENMFWYRQDPGLGLRLIYFSYDVKMKEKGDIPEGYSVSREKKERFSLILESASTNQTSMYLCASRPSRDRASREQYFGPGTRLTVT.

This clonotype was detected ten times or more. V gene TRBV28 combines with J gene TRBJ1-5; no firm D call. CDR1 and CDR2 from the germline V gene are MDHEN and SYDVKM. This CDR3 is 14 amino acids long. Trimming cost V 5 bases and J 0 bases, with 8 bases left between them. The CDR3 sequence: CASSPTISNQPQHF. The CDR3 bases are TGTGCCAGCAGTCCCACAATTAGCAATCAGCCCCAGCATTTT.